In its sample, the clone carrying this T cell receptor (beta chain) was seen a few times. The antigen is unknown. The data were obtained in a study of T-cell memory formation after mild COVID-19. The wider study: In these data, TCR clusters were largely donor specific.

TCRdb ran MiXCR on the 5' RACE reads and lists one entry per CDR3 protein. Of around 340,000 distinct CDR3 sequences in the sample, 20% to 25% were seen once. The CDR3 totals 13 residues. V was cut by 6 bases and J by 0 bases, with 6 bases left in between. Broader study findings: There were some responding clones in pre-infection memory, which suggested that cross-reactive memory had joined.

Specimen: PBMCs or a T cell subset sorted from them (not recorded which). This chain uses TRBV12-3 or TRBV12-4 with TRBJ1-3, with D unclear. The TCR originated in an adult woman who had mild COVID-19 (a few samples of this study predate the infection). Cell type and time point are not known. The CDR3: CASRHHSGNTIYF. The CDR3 DNA follows: TGTGCCAGCAGGCACCACTCTGGAAACACCATATATTTT.